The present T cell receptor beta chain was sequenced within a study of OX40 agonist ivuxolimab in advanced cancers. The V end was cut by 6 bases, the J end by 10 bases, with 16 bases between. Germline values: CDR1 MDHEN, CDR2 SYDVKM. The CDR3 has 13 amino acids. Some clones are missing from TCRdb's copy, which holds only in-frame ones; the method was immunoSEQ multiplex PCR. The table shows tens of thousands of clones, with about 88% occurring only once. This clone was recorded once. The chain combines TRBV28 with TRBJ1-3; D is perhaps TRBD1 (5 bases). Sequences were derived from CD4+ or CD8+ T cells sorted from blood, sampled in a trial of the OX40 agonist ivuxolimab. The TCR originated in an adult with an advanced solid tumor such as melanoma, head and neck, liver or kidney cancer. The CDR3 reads CASSSPGPKTIYF. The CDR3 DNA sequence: TGTGCCAGCAGCTCCCCGGGACCCAAAACCATATATTTT.